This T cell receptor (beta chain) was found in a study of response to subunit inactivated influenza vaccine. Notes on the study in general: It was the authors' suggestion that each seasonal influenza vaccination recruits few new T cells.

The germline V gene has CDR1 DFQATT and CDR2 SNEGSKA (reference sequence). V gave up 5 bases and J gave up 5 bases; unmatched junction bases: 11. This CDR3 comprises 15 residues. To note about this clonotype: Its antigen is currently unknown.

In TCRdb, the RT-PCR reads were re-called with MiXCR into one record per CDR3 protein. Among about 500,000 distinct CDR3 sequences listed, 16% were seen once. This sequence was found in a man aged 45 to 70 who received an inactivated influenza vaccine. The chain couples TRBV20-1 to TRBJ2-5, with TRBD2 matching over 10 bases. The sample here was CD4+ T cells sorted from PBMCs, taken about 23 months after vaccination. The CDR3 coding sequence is TGCAGTGCTCACCCGGGACTAGCGCGTCCGGAGACCCAGTACTTC. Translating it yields CSAHPGLARPETQYF.